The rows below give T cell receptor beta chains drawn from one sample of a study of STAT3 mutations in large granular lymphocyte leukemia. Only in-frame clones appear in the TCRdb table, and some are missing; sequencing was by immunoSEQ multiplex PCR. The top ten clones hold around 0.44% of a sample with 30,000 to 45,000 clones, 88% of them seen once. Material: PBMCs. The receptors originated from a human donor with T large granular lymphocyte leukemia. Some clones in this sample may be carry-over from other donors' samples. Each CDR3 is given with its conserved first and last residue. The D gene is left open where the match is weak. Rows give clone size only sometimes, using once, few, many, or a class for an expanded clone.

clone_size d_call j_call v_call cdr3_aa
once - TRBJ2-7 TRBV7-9 CASTVSHPSGEQYF
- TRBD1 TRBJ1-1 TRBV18 CASSLRDRVSGTEAFF
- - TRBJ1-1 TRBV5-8 CASSLLGRLNTEAFF
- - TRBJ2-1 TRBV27 CASSLNSYNEQFF
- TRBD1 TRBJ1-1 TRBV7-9 CASLPQTGGKVLTEAFF
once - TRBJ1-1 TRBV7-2 CASSLTNTEAFF
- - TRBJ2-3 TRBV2 CAIPGQSSTDTQYF
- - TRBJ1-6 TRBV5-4 CASSSGTANSPLHF
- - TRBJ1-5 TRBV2 CASKDTGAGSQPQHF
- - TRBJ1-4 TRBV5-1 CASSLEGTNEKLFF
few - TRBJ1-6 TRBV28 CASSLDKNSPLHF
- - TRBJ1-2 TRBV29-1 CSVELTAGYGYTF
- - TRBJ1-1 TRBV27 CASSISGTYTEAFF
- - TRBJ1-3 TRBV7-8 CASSLRVSGNTIYF
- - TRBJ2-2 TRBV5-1 CASSSPLADTGELFF
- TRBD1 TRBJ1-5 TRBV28 CASSSPGQGSNQPQHF
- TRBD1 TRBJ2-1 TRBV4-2 CASSQEEGTVYNEQFF
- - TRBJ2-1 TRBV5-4 CASSLSGNRRGEQFF
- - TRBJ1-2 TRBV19 CASNRGTGYTF
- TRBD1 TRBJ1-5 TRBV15 CATSNGQAAIQPQHF
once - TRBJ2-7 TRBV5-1 CASSQTGTDPYEQYF
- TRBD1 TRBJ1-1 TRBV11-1 CASSFRGQNTEAFF
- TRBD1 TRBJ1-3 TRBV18 CASSPLGQGASGNTIYF
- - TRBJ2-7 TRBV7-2 CASSLVPQGYEQYF
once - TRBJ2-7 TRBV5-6 CASSFSVGGAYEQYF
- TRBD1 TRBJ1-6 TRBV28 CASRTAGQGSTSPLHF
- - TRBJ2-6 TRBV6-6 CASRSRVSGANVLTF
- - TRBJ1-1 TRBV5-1 CASRDTGNTEAFF
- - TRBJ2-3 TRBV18 CASSPGTDTQYF
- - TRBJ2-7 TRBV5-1 CASSQTGPYEQYF
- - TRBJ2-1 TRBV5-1 CASSLGSRGEQFF
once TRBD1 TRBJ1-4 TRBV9 CASSARTGGSEKLFF
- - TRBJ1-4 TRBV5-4 CASSWGAPGEKLFF
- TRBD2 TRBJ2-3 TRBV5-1 CASSFRGGAADTQYF
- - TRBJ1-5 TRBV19 CASSTVGEGGNQPQHF